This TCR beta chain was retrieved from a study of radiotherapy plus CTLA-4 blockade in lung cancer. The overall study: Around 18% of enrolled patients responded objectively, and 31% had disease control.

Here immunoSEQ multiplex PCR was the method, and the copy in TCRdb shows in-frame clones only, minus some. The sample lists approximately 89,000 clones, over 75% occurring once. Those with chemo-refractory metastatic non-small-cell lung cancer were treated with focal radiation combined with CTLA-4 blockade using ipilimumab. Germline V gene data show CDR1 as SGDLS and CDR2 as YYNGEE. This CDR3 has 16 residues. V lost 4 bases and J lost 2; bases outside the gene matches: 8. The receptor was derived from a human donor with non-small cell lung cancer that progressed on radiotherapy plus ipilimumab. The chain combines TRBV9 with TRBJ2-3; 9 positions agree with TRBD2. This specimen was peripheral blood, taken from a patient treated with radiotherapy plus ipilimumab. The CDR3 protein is CASSSSQRGDTDTQYF. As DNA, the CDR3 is TGTGCCAGCAGCTCTTCCCAGCGGGGGGACACAGATACGCAGTATTTT.